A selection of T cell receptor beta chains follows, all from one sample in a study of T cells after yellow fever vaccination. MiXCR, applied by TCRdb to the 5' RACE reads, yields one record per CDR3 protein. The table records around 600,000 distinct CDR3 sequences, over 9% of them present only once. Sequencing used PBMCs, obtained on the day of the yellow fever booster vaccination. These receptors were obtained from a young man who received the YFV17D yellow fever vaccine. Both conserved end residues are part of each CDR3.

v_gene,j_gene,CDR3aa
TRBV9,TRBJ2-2,CASSAAGTLNTGELFF
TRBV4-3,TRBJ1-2,CASSQELLPNYGYTF
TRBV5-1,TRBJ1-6,CASSLAGWAYNSPLHF
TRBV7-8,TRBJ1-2,CASSLRDRGANYGYTF
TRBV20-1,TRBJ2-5,CSARWTSGRAEDF
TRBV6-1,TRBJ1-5,CASSEYSRWSNQPQHF
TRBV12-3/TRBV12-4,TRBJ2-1,CASRPAGGQRDEQFF
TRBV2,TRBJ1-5,CASSDVTGSVPQHF
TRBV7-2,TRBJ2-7,CASSVTVYEQYF
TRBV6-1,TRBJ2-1,CATTGRDRVRNEQFF
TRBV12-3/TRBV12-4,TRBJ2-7,CASSSSGFDRYEQYF
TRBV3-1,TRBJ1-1,CASSQLVTEAFF
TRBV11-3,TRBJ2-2,CASSEGPTNTGELFF
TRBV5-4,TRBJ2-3,CASSLAGSLSTDTQYF
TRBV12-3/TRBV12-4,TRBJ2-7,CASSPGDGSYEQYF
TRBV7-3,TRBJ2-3,CASSLRLAGVDTQYF
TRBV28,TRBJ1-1,CASKVNTEAFF
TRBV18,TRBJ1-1,CASSSGPGTEAFF
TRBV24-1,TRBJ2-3,CATSAVGDTQYF
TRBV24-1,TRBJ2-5,CATSAEGAKETQYF
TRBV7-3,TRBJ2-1,CASSPSGPYNEQFF
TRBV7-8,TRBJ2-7,CASSPRGIYEQYF
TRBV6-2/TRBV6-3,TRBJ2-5,CASTQTSGRQETQYF
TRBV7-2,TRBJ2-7,CASSAPGTGAYEQYF
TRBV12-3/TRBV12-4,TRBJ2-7,CASSLLNRGYEQYF
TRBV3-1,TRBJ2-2,CASSRLAGGPTGELFF
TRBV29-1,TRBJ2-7,CSVEGGLAGGSSYEQYF
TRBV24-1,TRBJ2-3,CATSDRQGVDTQYF
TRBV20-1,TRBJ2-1,CSARHNSRGNEQFF
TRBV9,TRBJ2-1,CASSVTSEYNEQFF